The present T cell receptor (beta chain) was sequenced within a study of blood T cell repertoires in COVID-19. This CDR3 is built from 16 residues. V was trimmed by 0 bases and J by 5 bases, leaving 16 bases between them. Germline CDR1 and CDR2: SGHAT and FQNNGV. The authors' processing: Reference gene primers were amplified, and this amplification served to estimate nucleated cell counts. The table came from immunoSEQ multiplex PCR; TCRdb's copy has only in-frame clones and leaves some out. That table is the source of V, J and clone size, and D and trimming were worked out from the DNA. This sample has approximately 220,000 clones; about four fifths occur once, and the top ten carry 4.8%.

The clonotype was recovered from a woman in her forties or fifties who had been exposed to COVID-19. Sequencing was done on a sample of PBMCs or T cells enriched from blood (not recorded which). J is TRBJ1-2 and V is TRBV11-2; possible D gene TRBD1, 5 bases. The CDR3 loop is CASSLEGATGGYGYTF. As DNA, the CDR3 is TGTGCCAGCAGCTTAGAGGGCGCAACCGGGGGGTATGGCTACACCTTC.